This passage covers 32 T cell receptor beta chains from one sample sequenced in a study of blood T cells in healthy people across ages. A J-beta primer mix and a sample-barcoded 5' primer were used in a second PCR of about 6 to 12 cycles. In TCRdb, the 5' RACE reads were re-called with MiXCR into one record per CDR3 protein. The profile shows 700,000 to 900,000 distinct CDR3 sequences, more than 25% of them singletons. This sample was shared with a second study, whose subject was T cells of mothers and their children.

The specimen sequenced was blood. These receptor sequences come from a boy younger than 18 in good health.

The chain is built from TRBV20-1 and TRBJ2-5; no reliable D call. TRBJ2-7 matches the DNA end more closely, so the J call is doubtful. Germline CDR1 and CDR2: DFQATT and SNEGSKA (reference sequence). The CDR3 covers 14 residues. DNA of the CDR3: TGCAGTGCCTCCGCTAGTCTTCCCACCTACGAGCAGTACTTC. Protein product: CSASASLPTYEQYF.

V usage is TRBV30 and J usage is TRBJ2-3; no clear D. This CDR3 is 15 amino acids long. Trimming shortened V by 0 bases and J by 2 bases, and 12 bases separated the two germline ends. Germline CDR1 and CDR2: GTSNPN and SVGIG (reference sequence). CDR3 region: CAWSVRVYPTDTQYF. For the CDR3, the DNA is TGTGCCTGGAGTGTACGTGTATATCCCACAGATACGCAGTATTTT.

This clonotype was detected only a few times. The rearrangement links TRBV29-1 to TRBJ1-1; weak D call: TRBD1 (5 bases). Germline V gene data show CDR1 as SQVTM and CDR2 as ANQGSEA. The V gene lost 4 bases and the J gene lost 1 base, with 13 bases spanning the gap. This CDR3 comprises 14 residues. CDR3 protein: CSVAPGLQNTEAFF. Written as DNA, the CDR3 is TGCAGCGTTGCCCCGGGACTGCAGAACACTGAAGCTTTCTTT.

The chain recombines TRBV6-2 or TRBV6-3 with TRBJ2-5, with 8 nucleotides matching TRBD2. The CDR3 length is 15 residues. The germline V gene encodes CDR1 MNHEY and CDR2 SVGEGT. Trimming at V came to 2 bases and at J to 4 bases, leaving 6 bases not matched to a gene. The CDR3 bases are TGTGCCAGCAGTTACCAGCGGGGGAGAGCAGAGACCCAGTACTTC. This encodes CASSYQRGRAETQYF.

This rearrangement joins TRBV28 to TRBJ1-6; D gene unclear. The V gene lost 3 bases and the J gene lost 8 bases, with 17 bases spanning the gap. Germline CDR1 MDHEN, CDR2 SYDVKM. The CDR3 loop spans 16 amino acids. CDR3 in DNA: TGTGCCAGCAGTTTGCCTTTCGGGCTCCCTCATTCACCCCTCCACTTT. Its translation is CASSLPFGLPHSPLHF.

The J gene is TRBJ2-1, the V gene TRBV6-1; 7 bases align to TRBD2. Unmatched junction bases numbered 5, after V lost 5 bases and J lost 1 base. The CDR3 has 15 residues. Germline CDR1 is MNHNS and CDR2 is SASEGT. DNA for the CDR3: TGTGCCAGCAGTTTGGGGGGGATGTCCTACAATGAGCAGTTCTTC. This encodes CASSLGGMSYNEQFF.

This clonotype was observed a few times. The V gene is TRBV20-1, the J gene TRBJ1-4; perhaps TRBD1 as D (6 bases). Germline loops: CDR1 DFQATT, CDR2 SNEGSKA (reference sequence). With 5 bases removed from V and 7 bases from J, the gap between germline ends came to 17 bases. The CDR3 loop spans 14 amino acids. CDR3 nucleotides: TGCAGTGCTGTCAAGGGGGTGAGACGTGAAAAACTGTTTTTT. Protein sequence: CSAVKGVRREKLFF.

The table lists this clonotype with a few counts. The rearrangement joins TRBV9 to TRBJ2-3; 11 bases align to TRBD1. Germline lookup yields CDR1 SGDLS and CDR2 YYNGEE. After removal of 0 bases from V and 4 bases from J, the junction contained 7 bases not matched to a gene. This CDR3 region has 17 residues. The CDR3 region has the DNA TGTGCCAGCAGCGTAGAGAGGGGGGACAGGGGGGCAGATACGCAGTATTTT. This gives the protein CASSVERGDRGADTQYF.

The genes are TRBV3-1 and TRBJ2-3; 8 bases fit TRBD2. The trim removed 4 bases at V and 1 base at J, leaving 7 bases unmatched. The CDR3 loop spans 16 amino acids. The germline V gene encodes CDR1 LGHDT and CDR2 YNNKEL (reference sequence). The DNA of the CDR3 is TGTGCCAGCAGCCCGCGGGGGCGGGGGGGCACAGATACGCAGTATTTT. Encoded protein: CASSPRGRGGTDTQYF.

V and J are TRBV6-2 or TRBV6-3 and TRBJ1-4, with 8 positions matching TRBD1. Unmatched junction bases numbered 14, after V lost 6 bases and J lost 2 bases. The CDR3 is 18 residues long. Germline CDR1 MNHEY, CDR2 SVGEGT. The CDR3 sequence: CASSYTLPTGGTNEKLFF. In DNA form, the CDR3 reads TGTGCCAGCAGCTATACTTTACCCACAGGGGGGACTAATGAAAAACTGTTTTTT.

This clonotype was seen once. The CDR3 protein is CSAKAPLEQYF. As DNA, the CDR3 is TGCAGTGCCAAAGCTCCCCTCGAGCAGTACTTC. The chain has TRBV20-1 and TRBJ2-7, with D uncertain. V was clipped by 6 bases and J by 6 bases, with 12 bases between them. CDR1 DFQATT and CDR2 SNEGSKA come from the germline V gene (reference sequence). The CDR3 extends over 11 amino acids.

The chain combines TRBV24-1 with TRBJ2-7, with D perhaps TRBD1 or TRBD2 (6 bases each). The J call may not be correct, given that the DNA end is closer to TRBJ2-1. Germline CDR1 is KGHDR and CDR2 is SFDVKD. This CDR3 spans 15 amino acids. The DNA for the CDR3 is TGTGCCACCAGTGATTTACAGGGAGGATACAATGAGCAGTTCTTC. It encodes CATSDLQGGYNEQFF.

This clonotype was counted only a few times. V and J are TRBV27 and TRBJ2-3, with TRBD1 matching over 11 bases. CDR3 length: 15 amino acids. Germline V gene lookup returns CDR1 MNHEY and CDR2 SMNVEV (reference sequence). V shed 5 bases, J shed 5 bases, and the junction held 6 bases outside the gene matches. The CDR3 sequence: CASSPGGQGGDTQYF. CDR3 sequence (DNA): TGTGCCAGCAGTCCCGGGGGACAGGGGGGAGATACGCAGTATTTT.

This clonotype was counted between two and nine times. The J gene is TRBJ2-7, the V gene TRBV20-1; 11 bases agree with TRBD2. The CDR3 loop spans 15 amino acids. V lost 6 bases, J lost 4 bases, and 11 bases stayed unmatched. Germline CDR1 DFQATT, CDR2 SNEGSKA (reference sequence). The CDR3 sequence is CSANERLAGLYEQYF. CDR3 nucleotide sequence: TGCAGTGCCAATGAGAGACTAGCGGGGCTGTACGAGCAGTACTTC.

This clonotype was counted a few times. This sequence joins TRBV6-5 and TRBJ2-2, with 7 bases aligning to TRBD1. J was trimmed by 7 bases and V by 5 bases; bases with no gene match: 7. This CDR3 has 14 amino acids. Germline V gene data show CDR1 as MNHEY and CDR2 as SVGAGI. DNA for the CDR3: TGTGCCAGCAGTCGTACAGGGGTTATCGGGGAGCTGTTTTTT. Translating it yields CASSRTGVIGELFF.

For the CDR3, the DNA is TGTGCCAGCATGCGGCCCGTCGGGGGATACGAGCAGTACTTC. It specifies CASMRPVGGYEQYF. This sequence joins TRBV2 and TRBJ2-5, with D possibly matching TRBD2 (6 bases). Matching the DNA end better, TRBJ2-7 makes the J call doubtful. Germline V gene data show CDR1 as SNHLY and CDR2 as FYNNEI. The CDR3 is made up of 14 amino acids.

This clonotype was detected only a few times. The rearrangement links TRBV6-5 to TRBJ2-4; 8 bases match TRBD1. Looked up from germline, CDR1 is MNHEY and CDR2 is SVGAGI. V gave up 5 bases and J gave up 8 bases; unmatched junction bases: 8. CDR3 length equals 14 residues. The CDR3 nucleotides read TGTGCCAGCAGTCCGGGACAGGTTTGGGACATTCAGTACTTC. Residues: CASSPGQVWDIQYF.

A few counts support this clonotype. The gene calls are TRBV13 and TRBJ2-2; TRBD2 matches 9 bases. Germline-derived CDR1 and CDR2 are PRHDT and FYEKMQ (reference sequence). This CDR3 is built from 16 residues. After removal of 5 bases from V and 6 bases from J, the junction contained 10 bases not matched to a gene. As DNA, the CDR3 is TGTGCCAGCAGCCCAGGTTTATCTAGCGGGGCCGGGGAGCTGTTTTTT. Translated, it gives CASSPGLSSGAGELFF.

This clonotype was seen only a few times. The genes are TRBV14 and TRBJ2-7; 9 bases are shared with TRBD1. J was trimmed by 3 bases and V by 5 bases; bases with no gene match: 8. The CDR3 spans 15 residues. CDR1 and CDR2 from the germline V gene are SGHDN and FVKESK. CDR3 DNA sequence: TGTGCCAGCAGCTCCGACAGGGGGAACTACTACGAGCAGTACTTC. Residues: CASSSDRGNYYEQYF.

A few counts support this clonotype. The genes are TRBV28 and TRBJ2-6; D gene unclear. Germline CDR1 reads MDHEN; CDR2 reads SYDVKM. This CDR3 contains 17 residues. V dropped 5 bases and J dropped 0 bases, with 14 bases sitting between them. CDR3 sequence: CASSRRLAGSGANVLTF. In DNA form, the CDR3 reads TGTGCCAGCAGTCGCCGCCTTGCCGGCTCTGGGGCCAACGTCCTGACTTTC.

CDR3 amino acids: CASSQVSRSGSSYNEQFF. The CDR3 region has the DNA TGCGCCAGCAGCCAAGTCTCCCGGAGCGGGAGCTCCTACAATGAGCAGTTCTTC. V and J are TRBV4-1 and TRBJ2-1; 8 positions match TRBD2. The CDR3 spans 18 residues. Germline V lookup: CDR1 MGHRA, CDR2 YSYEKL. V dropped 1 base and J dropped 0; count of bases not matched to a gene: 8.

This clonotype showed up just a few times. The chain carries TRBV20-1 and TRBJ2-7, with D perhaps matching TRBD1 (6 bases). Looked up from germline, CDR1 is DFQATT and CDR2 is SNEGSKA (reference sequence). Trimming removed 5 bases from V and 6 bases from J, with 14 bases in between. The CDR3 sequence is 12 residues long. CDR3 sequence (DNA): TGCAGTGCTTATTCTACAGGGCTCGAGCAGTACTTC. Translation: CSAYSTGLEQYF.

This clonotype was seen more than once but under ten times. One junction end disagrees with the germline gene, perhaps due to a read error. This chain joins TRBV19 and TRBJ2-1; D might be TRBD1 or TRBD2, each matching 5 bases. CDR3 size: 15 residues. Germline CDR1 and CDR2: LNHDA and SQIVND (reference sequence). The CDR3 is CASSIAGTLHNEQFF. Here the CDR3 DNA reads TGCGCCAGTAGTATTGCAGGGACCCTTCACAATGAGCAGTTCTTC.

This clonotype was recorded a few times. This chain connects TRBV9 to TRBJ2-1, with TRBD2 as a possible D gene (6 bases). Germline lookup yields CDR1 SGDLS and CDR2 YYNGEE. V lost 3 bases to trimming and J lost 4 bases, with 20 bases between them. The CDR3 has 17 residues. CDR3 sequence (DNA): TGTGCCAGCAGCGCCAACCCCGGGAGCCTGCCGTACAATGAGCAGTTCTTC. This encodes CASSANPGSLPYNEQFF. The entire variable domain, with the rest obtained from reference TRBV9 and TRBJ2-1, is as follows: DSGVTQTPKHLITATGQRVTLRCSPRSGDLSVYWYQQSLDQGLQFLIQYYNGEERAKGNILERFSAQQFPDLHSELNLSSLELGDSALYFCASSANPGSLPYNEQFFGPGTRLTVL.

V and J are TRBV20-1 and TRBJ2-1; 11 bases are shared with TRBD2. The J segment lost 5 bases and the V segment lost 1 base, leaving 4 bases of the junction unmatched. CDR3 length equals 15 residues. Germline CDR1 reads DFQATT; CDR2 reads SNEGSKA (reference sequence). CDR3 DNA: TGCAGTGCTAGAGCTAGCGGGGGGAGGAACAATGAGCAGTTCTTC. This gives the protein CSARASGGRNNEQFF.

The rearrangement joins TRBV12-3 or TRBV12-4 to TRBJ1-6, with D unresolved. V was shortened by 7 bases and J by 10 bases, with 14 bases between the two germline ends. The CDR3 has 13 amino acids. The CDR3, as DNA: TGTGCCAGCACCCTTCCGGGGTACTCACCCCTCCACTTT. Residues: CASTLPGYSPLHF.

The V and J genes are TRBV5-1 and TRBJ2-6; D is ambiguous. Germline V gene sequence: CDR1 SGHRS, CDR2 YFSETQ. The V and J ends lost 5 bases and 2 bases respectively, with 11 bases between them. This CDR3 spans 15 amino acids. Here the CDR3 reads CASRVGGTGANVLTF. CDR3 sequence (DNA): TGCGCCAGCAGGGTAGGCGGAACTGGGGCCAACGTCCTGACTTTC.

The chain employs TRBV5-1 and TRBJ2-3; D gene ambiguous. The CDR3 sequence is 12 residues long. CDR1 is SGHRS and CDR2 is YFSETQ in the germline V gene. The germline V and J ends were trimmed by 1 base and 6 bases, with 6 bases remaining between them. In nucleotides, the CDR3 is TGCGCCAGCAGCTTGATTCCGGATACGCAGTATTTT. Its translation: CASSLIPDTQYF.

This clonotype was recorded a few times. The chain has TRBV6-1 and TRBJ1-4; 7 positions agree with TRBD1. The CDR3 totals 14 residues. V lost 5 bases to trimming and J lost 8 bases; unmatched junction nucleotides: 8. Germline CDR1 MNHNS, CDR2 SASEGT. CDR3: CASSRETGTEKLFF. The CDR3 DNA sequence: TGTGCCAGCAGTCGCGAGACAGGGACCGAAAAACTGTTTTTT.

The chain combines TRBV9 with TRBJ2-5; D assignment may be TRBD1 or TRBD2 (7 bases each). The J call may be faulty, since TRBJ2-1 better matches the DNA end. The germline V gene has CDR1 SGDLS and CDR2 YYNGEE. The CDR3 covers 16 residues. CDR3 coding DNA: TGTGCCAGCAGCCCCCACATCGCGCAGGGGGGGAATGAGCAGTTCTTC. As protein: CASSPHIAQGGNEQFF.

The chain links TRBV5-1 to TRBJ2-6, with D uncertain. There are 15 residues in the CDR3. V gave up 0 bases and J gave up 2 bases, with 6 bases separating them. Per germline, CDR1 SGHRS and CDR2 YFSETQ. CDR3 DNA sequence: TGCGCCAGCAGCTTGGAAAGGCCTGGGGCCAACGTCCTGACTTTC. This encodes CASSLERPGANVLTF.

This chain links TRBV7-3 with TRBJ2-3; 9 bases agree with TRBD2. The CDR3 has 17 amino acids. Germline V CDR1 and CDR2: SGHTA, FQGTGA. V gave up 4 bases and J gave up 0 bases; unmatched junction bases: 8. CDR3 nucleotides: TGTGCCAGCAGCTATCTCGGACTAGCGTCTAGCACAGATACGCAGTATTTT. Translating gives CASSYLGLASSTDTQYF.